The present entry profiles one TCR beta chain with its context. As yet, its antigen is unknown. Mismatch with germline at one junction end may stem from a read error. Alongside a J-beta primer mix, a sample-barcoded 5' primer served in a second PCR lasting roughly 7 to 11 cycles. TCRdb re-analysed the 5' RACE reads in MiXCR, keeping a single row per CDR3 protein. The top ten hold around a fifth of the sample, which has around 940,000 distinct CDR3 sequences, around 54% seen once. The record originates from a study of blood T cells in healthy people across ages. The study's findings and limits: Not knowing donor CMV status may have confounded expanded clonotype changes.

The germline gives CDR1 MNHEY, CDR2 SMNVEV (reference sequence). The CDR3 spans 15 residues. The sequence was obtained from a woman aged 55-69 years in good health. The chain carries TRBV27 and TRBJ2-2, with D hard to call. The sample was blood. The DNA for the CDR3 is TGCGCCAGCAGTTTATCCTTTTCGAACACCGGGGAGCTGTTTTTT. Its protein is CASSLSFSNTGELFF.